The clone carrying this T cell receptor (beta chain) was counted at least ten times. Its cognate antigen is unknown. This specimen belongs to a study of T cell clonality in common variable immunodeficiency. General study points: CVID subjects showed higher TCRbeta clonality than healthy controls.

Patients and controls were mostly of Caucasian heritage. Blood samples were heparinized, about 4.5 to 9 ml per donor. Equal genomic DNA amounts from CVID and control samples were sequenced. Clones were read by immunoSEQ multiplex PCR, and TCRdb kept only the in-frame ones, dropping some. Recorded here are tens of thousands of clones, none singletons. The sample consisted of peripheral blood mononuclear cells. The source of this sequence is a person between 18 and 75 years old in good health.

The CDR3 protein is CSASALAGVSPSYEQYF. The DNA read from the CDR3 is TGCAGTGCTAGCGCCCTAGCGGGAGTATCCCCATCCTACGAG. The chain employs TRBV20-1 and TRBJ2-7; 10 nucleotides match TRBD2. With the read ending 3 residues before the CDR3 end, the germline J gene is used to fill in that end. Trimming at V came to 3 bases and at J to 1 base, leaving 12 bases not matched to a gene. In germline, CDR1 is DFQATT, CDR2 SNEGSKA (reference sequence). CDR3 size: 17 residues.